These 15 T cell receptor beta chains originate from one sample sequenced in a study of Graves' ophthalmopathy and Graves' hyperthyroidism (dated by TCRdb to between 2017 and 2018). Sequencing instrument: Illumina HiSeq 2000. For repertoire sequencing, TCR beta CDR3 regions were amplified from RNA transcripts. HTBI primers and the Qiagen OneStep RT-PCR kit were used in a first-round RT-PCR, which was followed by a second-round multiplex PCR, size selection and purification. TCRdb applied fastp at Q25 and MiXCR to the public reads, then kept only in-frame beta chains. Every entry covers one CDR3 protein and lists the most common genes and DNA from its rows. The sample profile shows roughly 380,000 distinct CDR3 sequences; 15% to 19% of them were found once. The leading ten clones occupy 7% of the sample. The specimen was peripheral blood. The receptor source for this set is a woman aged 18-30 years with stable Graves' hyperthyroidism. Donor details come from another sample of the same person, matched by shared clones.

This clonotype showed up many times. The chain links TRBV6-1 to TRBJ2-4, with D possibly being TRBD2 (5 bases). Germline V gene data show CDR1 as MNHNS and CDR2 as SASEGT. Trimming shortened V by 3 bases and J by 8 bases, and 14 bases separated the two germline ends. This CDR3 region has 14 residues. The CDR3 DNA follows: TGTGCCAGCAGTGATTACGCGCCCGGGGACATTCAGTACTTC. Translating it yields CASSDYAPGDIQYF.

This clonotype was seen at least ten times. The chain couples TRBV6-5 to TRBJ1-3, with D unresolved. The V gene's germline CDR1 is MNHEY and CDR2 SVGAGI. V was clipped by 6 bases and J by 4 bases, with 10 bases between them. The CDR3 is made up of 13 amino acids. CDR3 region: CASRQAVGNTIYF. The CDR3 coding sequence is TGTGCCAGCAGGCAGGCAGTCGGAAACACCATATATTTT.

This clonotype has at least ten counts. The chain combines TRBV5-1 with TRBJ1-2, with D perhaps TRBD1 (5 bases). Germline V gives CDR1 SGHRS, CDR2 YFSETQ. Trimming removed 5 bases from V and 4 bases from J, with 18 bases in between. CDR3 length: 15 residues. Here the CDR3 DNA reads TGCGCCAGCAGTTATGACAGAGGACGAAGCTATGGCTACACCTTC. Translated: CASSYDRGRSYGYTF.

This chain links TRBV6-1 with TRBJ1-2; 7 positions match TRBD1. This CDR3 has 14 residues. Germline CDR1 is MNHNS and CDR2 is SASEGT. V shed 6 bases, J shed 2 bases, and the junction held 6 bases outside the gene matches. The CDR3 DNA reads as TGTGCCAGCAGAGTATCAGGGGGAAACTATGGCTACACCTTC. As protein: CASRVSGGNYGYTF.

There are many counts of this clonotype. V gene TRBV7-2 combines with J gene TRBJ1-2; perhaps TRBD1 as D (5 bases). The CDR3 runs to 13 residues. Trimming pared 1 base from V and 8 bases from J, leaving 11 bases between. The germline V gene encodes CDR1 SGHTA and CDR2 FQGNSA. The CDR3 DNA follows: TGTGCCAGCAGCTTAGTAGGGGCGTCAGGCTACACCTTC. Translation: CASSLVGASGYTF.

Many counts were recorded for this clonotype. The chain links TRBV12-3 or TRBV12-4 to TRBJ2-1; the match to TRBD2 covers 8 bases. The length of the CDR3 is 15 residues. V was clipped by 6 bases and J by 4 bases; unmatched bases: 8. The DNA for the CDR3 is TGTGCCAGCAGCCGGTGGGCGGGGGGTTACAATGAGCAGTTCTTC. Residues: CASSRWAGGYNEQFF.

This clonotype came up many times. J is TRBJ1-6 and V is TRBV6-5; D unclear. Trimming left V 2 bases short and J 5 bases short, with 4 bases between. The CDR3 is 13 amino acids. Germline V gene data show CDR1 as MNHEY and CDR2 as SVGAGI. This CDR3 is CASSYDHNSPLHF. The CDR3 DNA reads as TGTGCCAGCAGTTACGATCATAATTCACCCCTCCACTTT.

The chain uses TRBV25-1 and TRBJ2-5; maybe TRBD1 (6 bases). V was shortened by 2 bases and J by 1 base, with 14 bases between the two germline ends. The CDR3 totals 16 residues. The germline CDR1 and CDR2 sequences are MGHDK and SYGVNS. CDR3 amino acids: CASSEEGVRAQETQYF. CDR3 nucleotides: TGTGCCAGCAGTGAAGAGGGGGTAAGGGCCCAAGAGACCCAGTACTTC.

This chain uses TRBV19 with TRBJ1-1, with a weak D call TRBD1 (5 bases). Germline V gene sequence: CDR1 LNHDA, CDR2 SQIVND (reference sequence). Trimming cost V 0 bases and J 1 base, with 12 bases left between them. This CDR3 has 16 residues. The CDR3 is CASSIDSLTGNTEAFF. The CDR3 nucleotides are TGTGCCAGTAGTATAGATTCCCTTACAGGGAACACTGAAGCTTTCTTT. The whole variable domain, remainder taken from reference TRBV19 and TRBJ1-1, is DGGITQSPKYLFRKEGQNVTLSCEQNLNHDAMYWYRQDPGQGLRLIYYSQIVNDFQKGDIAEGYSVSREKKESFPLTVTSAQKNPTAFYLCASSIDSLTGNTEAFFGQGTRLTVV.

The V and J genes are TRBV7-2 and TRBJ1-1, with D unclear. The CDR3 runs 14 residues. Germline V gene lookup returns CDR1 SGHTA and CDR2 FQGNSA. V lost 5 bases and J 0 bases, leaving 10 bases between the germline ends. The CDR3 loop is CASSLTQMNTEAFF. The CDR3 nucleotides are TGTGCCAGCAGCCTAACCCAGATGAACACTGAAGCTTTCTTT.

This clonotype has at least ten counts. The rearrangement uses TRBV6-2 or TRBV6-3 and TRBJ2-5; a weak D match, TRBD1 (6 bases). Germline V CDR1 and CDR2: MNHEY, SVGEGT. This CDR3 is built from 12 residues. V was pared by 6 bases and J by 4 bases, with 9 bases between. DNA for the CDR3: TGTGCCAGCAGACAGGGTTCAGAGACCCAGTACTTC. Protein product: CASRQGSETQYF.

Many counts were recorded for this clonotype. CDR3 sequence: CASSSRLGYTF. The CDR3 DNA reads TGTGCCAGCAGCTCTCGACTCGGCTACACCTTC. The V call is TRBV9, the J call TRBJ1-2; D is ambiguous. Trimming took off 4 bases at V and 8 bases at J, with 9 bases between the two ends. There are 11 residues in the CDR3. CDR1 and CDR2 from the germline V gene are SGDLS and YYNGEE.

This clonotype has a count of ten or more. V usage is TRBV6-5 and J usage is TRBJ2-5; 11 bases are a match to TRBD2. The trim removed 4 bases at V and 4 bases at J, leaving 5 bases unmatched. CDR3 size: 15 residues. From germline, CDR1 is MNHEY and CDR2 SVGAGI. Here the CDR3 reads CASSLAGGLGETQYF. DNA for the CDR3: TGTGCCAGCAGTTTAGCGGGGGGGTTAGGAGAGACCCAGTACTTC.

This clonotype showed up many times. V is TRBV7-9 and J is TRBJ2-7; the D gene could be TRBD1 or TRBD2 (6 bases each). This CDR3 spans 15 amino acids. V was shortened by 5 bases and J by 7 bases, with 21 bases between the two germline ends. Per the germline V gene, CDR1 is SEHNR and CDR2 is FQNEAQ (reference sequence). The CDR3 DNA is TGTGCCAGCAGCCGCCGTCGTGGGGGGCTGGGTGAGCAGTACTTC. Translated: CASSRRRGGLGEQYF.

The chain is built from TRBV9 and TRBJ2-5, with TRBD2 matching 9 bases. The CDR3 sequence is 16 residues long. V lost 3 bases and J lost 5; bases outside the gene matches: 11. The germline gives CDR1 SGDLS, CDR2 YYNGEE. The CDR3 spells CASSARGGLAVETQYF. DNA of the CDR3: TGTGCCAGCAGCGCGAGGGGGGGACTAGCTGTGGAGACCCAGTACTTC.